Each of the 16 T cell receptor beta chains below was sequenced from the same sample in a study of T cell repertoires in cytomegalovirus infection (dated by TCRdb to between 2018 and 2020). Their cognate antigens are unknown. Instrument used: Illumina HiSeq 1500. In-frame beta chains were kept once TCRdb had trimmed the public reads at Q25 with fastp and called clones with MiXCR. When rows share a CDR3 protein, they turn into one entry using the most common DNA and genes. For this sample there are around 770,000 distinct CDR3 sequences; just under 30% appear just once. Around 13% of the sample goes to the ten largest clones. Sample treatment or condition, as interpreted from the label and publication: in vitro stimulation with specific CMV peptide epitopes to enrich CMV-specific T cells. Sequences were derived from cultured CD8+ T cells from PBMCs, sampled from culture after CMV antigen stimulation. These TCRs come from a human donor in good health (CMV status not recorded). Some clones in this sample may be carry-over from other donors' samples.

The chain carries TRBV19 and TRBJ1-5; 9 bases fit TRBD1. This CDR3 has 17 residues. V trimming: 5 bases; J trimming: 3 bases; junction bases outside the gene matches: 11. Germline V gives CDR1 LNHDA, CDR2 SQIVND (reference sequence). The CDR3 sequence: CASSGGQGTVYNQPQHF. The CDR3 DNA follows: TGTGCCAGTAGTGGCGGACAGGGGACGGTGTACAATCAGCCCCAGCATTTT. Complete variable domain (other parts from reference TRBV19 and TRBJ1-5): DGGITQSPKYLFRKEGQNVTLSCEQNLNHDAMYWYRQDPGQGLRLIYYSQIVNDFQKGDIAEGYSVSREKKESFPLTVTSAQKNPTAFYLCASSGGQGTVYNQPQHFGDGTRLSIL.

A few counts support this clonotype. The chain links TRBV7-9 to TRBJ1-2, with 7 bases matching TRBD1. The germline V gene encodes CDR1 SEHNR and CDR2 FQNEAQ (reference sequence). V lost 4 bases to trimming and J lost 0 bases; unmatched junction nucleotides: 5. The CDR3 has 15 residues. This CDR3 is CASSSPTGPNYGYTF. CDR3 DNA sequence: TGTGCCAGCAGCTCCCCGACAGGGCCTAACTATGGCTACACCTTC.

CDR3 protein: CATSQTGGFLGEGYTF. For the CDR3, the DNA is TGTGCCACCAGCCAGACAGGGGGATTCCTTGGTGAGGGCTACACCTTC. The genes are TRBV15 and TRBJ1-2, with 9 bases aligning to TRBD1. From germline, CDR1 is LNHNV and CDR2 YYDKDF (reference sequence). There are 16 residues in the CDR3. The J segment lost 8 bases and the V segment lost 5 bases, leaving 15 bases of the junction unmatched.

The chain joins TRBV6-1 to TRBJ2-2; possibly TRBD2 for D (6 bases). Trimming cost V 4 bases and J 5 bases, with 14 bases left between them. This CDR3 has 15 residues. Germline V gene data show CDR1 as MNHNS and CDR2 as SASEGT. The CDR3 DNA reads as TGTGCCAGCAGTGGACGGCGGGGTATAACCGGGGAGCTGTTTTTT. Translation: CASSGRRGITGELFF.

This clonotype was detected only a few times. This chain uses TRBV5-1 with TRBJ2-3; 7 bases align to TRBD2. V lost 1 base and J lost 2; bases outside the gene matches: 7. From germline, CDR1 is SGHRS and CDR2 YFSETQ. The CDR3 covers 16 residues. In DNA, the CDR3 is TGCGCCAGCAGCTTGTCCTTGCGGGGGATCACAGATACGCAGTATTTT. It codes for CASSLSLRGITDTQYF.

This clonotype was recorded many times. J is TRBJ1-6 and V is TRBV7-6, with 8 bases lining up with TRBD1. CDR3 length equals 16 residues. Trimming removed 2 bases from V and 6 bases from J; junction bases left unmatched: 6. Per germline, CDR1 SGHVS and CDR2 FNYEAQ. The DNA of the CDR3 is TGTGCCAGCAGCTTACGCCCGGACAGGGTTAATTCACCCCTCCACTTT. Amino acid sequence: CASSLRPDRVNSPLHF.

This clonotype was counted at least ten times. This chain joins TRBV7-6 and TRBJ2-7; D tentatively reads TRBD1 or TRBD2 (6 bases each). CDR3 length: 20 residues. V gave up 2 bases and J gave up 2 bases, with 28 bases separating them. Germline V lookup: CDR1 SGHVS, CDR2 FNYEAQ. Here the CDR3 DNA reads TGTGCCAGCAGCTTAAAAGAGTTGAGGGGTTGGAGGGGGGCCACCTACGAGCAGTACTTC. Its translation: CASSLKELRGWRGATYEQYF.

CDR3 coding DNA: TGTGCCACCTCTTACCCTGACAGGAGAAGCACAGATACGCAGTATTTT. Its translation is CATSYPDRRSTDTQYF. The rearrangement joins TRBV6-6 to TRBJ2-3; possibly TRBD1 for D (6 bases). The germline V and J ends were trimmed by 10 bases and 0 bases, with 20 bases remaining between them. Per the germline V gene, CDR1 is MNHNY and CDR2 is SVGAGI (reference sequence). The CDR3 is 16 residues long.

The V and J genes are TRBV4-1 and TRBJ2-4; no clear D gene. The germline V and J ends were trimmed by 3 bases and 6 bases, with 9 bases remaining between them. The CDR3 consists of 13 residues. CDR1 and CDR2 (germline): MGHRA, YSYEKL. The CDR3: CASSQMLGNIQYF. The CDR3 DNA reads as TGCGCCAGCAGCCAGATGCTAGGAAACATTCAGTACTTC.

V usage is TRBV19 and J usage is TRBJ2-3; the D is unclear. Germline loops: CDR1 LNHDA, CDR2 SQIVND (reference sequence). V was shortened by 8 bases and J by 3 bases, with 9 bases between the two germline ends. CDR3 size: 12 residues. The CDR3 nucleotides are TGTGCCAGTTCCATGTTGACAGATACGCAGTATTTT. Its protein product is CASSMLTDTQYF. Based on the CDR3 plus reference TRBV19 and TRBJ2-3, the full variable domain is DGGITQSPKYLFRKEGQNVTLSCEQNLNHDAMYWYRQDPGQGLRLIYYSQIVNDFQKGDIAEGYSVSREKKESFPLTVTSAQKNPTAFYLCASSMLTDTQYFGPGTRLTVL.

This clonotype was seen more than once but under ten times. The chain employs TRBV2 and TRBJ1-1, with D maybe TRBD1 (6 bases). The ends were cut back, 3 bases at V and 5 bases at J, with 10 bases in the middle. Germline loops: CDR1 SNHLY, CDR2 FYNNEI. The CDR3 loop spans 13 amino acids. In DNA, the CDR3 is TGTGCCAGCAGTGAGGGGGCGTTTACTGAAGCTTTCTTT. Encoded protein: CASSEGAFTEAFF.

This clonotype appeared a few times. The chain carries TRBV7-9 and TRBJ1-6; D is undetermined. The CDR3 is 14 amino acids. V was cut by 5 bases and J by 8 bases, with 13 bases left in between. Germline V gives CDR1 SEHNR, CDR2 FQNEAQ (reference sequence). Written as DNA, the CDR3 is TGTGCCAGCAGCCGTGGAATCTACGATTCACCCCTCCACTTT. Encoded protein: CASSRGIYDSPLHF.

This clonotype has just a few counts. The chain joins TRBV6-1 to TRBJ2-4; 12 nucleotides align to TRBD2. From germline, CDR1 is MNHNS and CDR2 SASEGT. V shed 3 bases and J 1 base; nucleotides not matched to a gene: 10. This CDR3 is built from 19 residues. CDR3 amino acids: CASSEMFLAGGRAKNIQYF. Here the CDR3 DNA reads TGTGCCAGCAGTGAGATGTTTCTAGCGGGGGGGAGGGCCAAAAACATTCAGTACTTC.

This CDR3 is CASSKVDQPQHF. The DNA of the CDR3 is TGTGCCAGCAGCAAAGTCGATCAGCCCCAGCATTTT. The J gene is TRBJ1-5, the V gene TRBV7-9; D ambiguous. V lost 5 bases to trimming and J lost 5 bases, with 7 bases between them. The length of the CDR3 is 12 residues. Germline loops: CDR1 SEHNR, CDR2 FQNEAQ (reference sequence).

This clonotype appeared a few times. The chain is built from TRBV9 and TRBJ1-1; D unclear. Germline CDR1 is SGDLS and CDR2 is YYNGEE. This CDR3 contains 13 residues. Trimming took off 3 bases at V and 6 bases at J, with 12 bases between the two ends. This CDR3 is CASSAGGIAEAFF. CDR3 DNA sequence: TGTGCCAGCAGCGCAGGAGGGATCGCTGAAGCTTTCTTT.

This clonotype was seen ten or more times. The genes are TRBV7-2 and TRBJ1-2; D not certain. The CDR3 is made up of 14 amino acids. Looked up from germline, CDR1 is SGHTA and CDR2 is FQGNSA. Trimming shortened V by 2 bases and J by 5 bases, and 12 bases separated the two germline ends. CDR3 in amino acids: CASSLYGPSYGYTF. The CDR3 nucleotides are TGTGCCAGCAGCTTATATGGTCCCTCATATGGCTACACCTTC.